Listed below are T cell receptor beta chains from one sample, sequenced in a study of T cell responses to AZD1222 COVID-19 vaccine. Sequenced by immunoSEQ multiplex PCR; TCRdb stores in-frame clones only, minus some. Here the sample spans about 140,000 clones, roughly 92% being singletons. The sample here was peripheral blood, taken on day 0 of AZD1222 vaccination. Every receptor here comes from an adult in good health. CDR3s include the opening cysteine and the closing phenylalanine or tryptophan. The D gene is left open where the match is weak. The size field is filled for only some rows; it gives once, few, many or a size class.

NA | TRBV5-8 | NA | CASSLQAGINSPLHF
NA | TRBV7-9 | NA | CASSVRAYEQYF
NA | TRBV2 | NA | CASSEAMGGVEQFF
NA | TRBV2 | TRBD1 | CASSERDSNSPLHF
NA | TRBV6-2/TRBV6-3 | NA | CASSLRETQYF
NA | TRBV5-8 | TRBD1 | CASSLYGTGGPGTGLFF
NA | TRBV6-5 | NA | CASSAGIYEQYF
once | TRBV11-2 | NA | CASSFRGRSTGTQYF
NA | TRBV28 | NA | CASSLLLNTGELFF
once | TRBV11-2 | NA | CASSSITMPYEQYF
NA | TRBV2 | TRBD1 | CASSFHPTGGAGTAQETQYF
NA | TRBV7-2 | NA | CASSLGLSNQPQHF
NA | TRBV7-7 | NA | CASSPRGTKEKLFF
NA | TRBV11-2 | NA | CASSLDRAVYTQYF
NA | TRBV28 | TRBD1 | CASGDRAADTQYF
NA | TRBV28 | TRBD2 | CASSLLAGRAYNEQFF